The clone carrying this TCR beta chain was detected only once. Produced via immunoSEQ multiplex PCR; TCRdb's table is partial and in-frame only. Of about 150,000 clones listed, 87% were seen once; the top ten hold around 6.1%. The sample comes from a study of blood T cell repertoires in COVID-19. For the study at large: From T cells, B-cell-depleted T cells, or PBMCs came the material, which was cDNA or gDNA.

V shed 8 bases and J 7 bases; nucleotides not matched to a gene: 3. Germline values: CDR1 SNHLY, CDR2 FYNNEI. The CDR3 totals 12 residues. Specimen: peripheral blood. The receptor comes from an elderly man with acute or convalescent COVID-19. The rearrangement joins TRBV2 to TRBJ2-1; 9 bases are a match to TRBD2. The CDR3 sequence: CASVRGGNEQFF. The CDR3 nucleotides are TGTGCCAGCGTGCGGGGGGGGAATGAGCAGTTCTTC. The variable domain in full, completed from reference TRBV2 and TRBJ2-1, reads EPEVTQTPSHQVTQMGQEVILRCVPISNHLYFYWYRQILGQKVEFLVSFYNNEISEKSEIFDDQFSVERPDGSNFTLKIRSTKLEDSAMYFCASVRGGNEQFFGPGTRLTVL.